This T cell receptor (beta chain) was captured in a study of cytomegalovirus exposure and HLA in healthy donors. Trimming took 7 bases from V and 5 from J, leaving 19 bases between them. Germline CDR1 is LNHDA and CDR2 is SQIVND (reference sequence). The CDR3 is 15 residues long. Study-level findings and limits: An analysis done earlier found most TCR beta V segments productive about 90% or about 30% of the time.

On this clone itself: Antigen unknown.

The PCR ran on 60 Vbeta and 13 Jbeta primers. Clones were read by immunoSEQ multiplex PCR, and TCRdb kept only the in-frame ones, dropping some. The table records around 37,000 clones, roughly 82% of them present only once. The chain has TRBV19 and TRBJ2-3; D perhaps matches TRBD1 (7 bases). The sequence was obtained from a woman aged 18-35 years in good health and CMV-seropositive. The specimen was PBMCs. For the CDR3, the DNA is TGTGCCAGTACCGCCATGGACAGGAGGGGAGATACGCAGTATTTT. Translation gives CASTAMDRRGDTQYF.